The 22 T cell receptor beta chains presented below share a single source sample, sequenced in a study of T-cell memory formation after mild COVID-19. MiXCR was run by TCRdb on the 5' RACE reads, yielding one entry per CDR3 protein. Of 540,000 or so distinct CDR3 sequences listed, around 20% are singletons. Sequenced material: PBMCs or a T cell subset sorted from them (not recorded which). The receptors were sampled from an adult woman who had mild COVID-19 (a few samples of this study predate the infection). Cell type and time point are not known.

The V call is TRBV12-3 or TRBV12-4, the J call TRBJ1-3, with D tentatively TRBD1 (5 bases). The CDR3 has 13 residues. Trimming stripped 4 bases from V and 4 bases from J, with 8 bases between. CDR3 region: CASSSAGGNTIYF. CDR3 bases: TGTGCCAGCAGTTCAGCAGGGGGAAACACCATATATTTT.

This chain uses TRBV2 with TRBJ1-1; the D gene is possibly TRBD1 (5 bases). CDR1 and CDR2 from the germline V gene are SNHLY and FYNNEI. V was shortened by 6 bases and J by 3 bases, with 17 bases between the two germline ends. CDR3 length: 15 residues. The CDR3 DNA reads as TGTGCCAGCAGGAGGGGCATCTTGGACGACACTGAAGCTTTCTTT. This codes for CASRRGILDDTEAFF.

DNA of the CDR3: TGTGCCAGCAGCGCCCTGGGGGGCTATAGCAATCAGCCCCAGCATTTT. This codes for CASSALGGYSNQPQHF. This chain uses TRBV7-9 with TRBJ1-5, with a possible D match to TRBD1 (6 bases). CDR3 length equals 16 residues. CDR1 and CDR2 from the germline V gene are SEHNR and FQNEAQ (reference sequence). V was pared by 5 bases and J by 0 bases, with 14 bases between.

This clonotype was recorded many times. J is TRBJ2-4 and V is TRBV27; D unclear. Trimming removed 3 bases from V and 1 base from J, with 7 bases in between. CDR1 and CDR2 (germline): MNHEY, SMNVEV (reference sequence). The CDR3 totals 14 residues. The CDR3 nucleotides are TGTGCCAGCAGTTTGGTAGGGGCCAAAAACATTCAGTACTTC. As protein: CASSLVGAKNIQYF.

The chain carries TRBV7-9 and TRBJ2-6, with D possibly being TRBD2 (5 bases). V lost 4 bases, J lost 0 bases, and 16 bases lay in between. The CDR3 spans 18 residues. The germline gives CDR1 SEHNR, CDR2 FQNEAQ (reference sequence). The CDR3 DNA is TGTGCCAGCAGCTCCCCCGAGCGGATCAACTCTGGGGCCAACGTCCTGACTTTC. Translating it yields CASSSPERINSGANVLTF.

In this sample, this clonotype turned up many times. DNA for the CDR3: TGTGCCACCAGTGATTTGGGAGGAGACGGCCGCGATGAGCAGTTCTTC. This translates into CATSDLGGDGRDEQFF. The rearrangement uses TRBV24-1 and TRBJ2-1; D may be TRBD2 (5 bases). V shed 0 bases and J shed 8 bases, with 16 bases lying between them. The CDR3 has 16 amino acids. Germline V gives CDR1 KGHDR, CDR2 SFDVKD.

The V and J genes are TRBV25-1 and TRBJ2-7; TRBD2 aligns across 8 bases. The germline CDR1 and CDR2 sequences are MGHDK and SYGVNS. The CDR3 runs to 13 residues. V lost 10 bases and J lost 5; bases outside the gene matches: 10. The CDR3 bases are TGTGCCACCCTTCGGGAGGGTAGCGACGAGCAGTACTTC. This gives the protein CATLREGSDEQYF.

The rearrangement uses TRBV6-2 or TRBV6-3 and TRBJ1-6; D is ambiguous. CDR1 is MNHEY and CDR2 is SVGEGT in the germline V gene. The V gene lost 4 bases and the J gene lost 12 bases, with 10 bases spanning the gap. This CDR3 region has 12 residues. The CDR3 sequence is CASSFQELPLHF. The CDR3, as DNA: TGTGCCAGCAGTTTTCAGGAGCTACCCCTCCACTTT.

V usage is TRBV20-1 and J usage is TRBJ1-2; D gene uncertain. The CDR3 covers 14 residues. CDR1 DFQATT and CDR2 SNEGSKA come from the germline V gene (reference sequence). The V end was cut by 4 bases, the J end by 7 bases, with 19 bases between. CDR3 loop: CSATLLQGKGGYTF. CDR3 coding DNA: TGCAGTGCTACCCTATTACAAGGAAAGGGTGGCTACACCTTC.

The sample holds a few counts of this clonotype. This sequence joins TRBV27 and TRBJ2-7; D might be TRBD1 (6 bases). V lost 2 bases, J lost 0 bases, and 17 bases lay in between. The CDR3 extends over 17 amino acids. Germline-derived CDR1 and CDR2 are MNHEY and SMNVEV (reference sequence). The CDR3 DNA reads as TGTGCCAGCAGTTTAGGGTCAGGGGCACTGAGCTCCTACGAGCAGTACTTC. The encoded protein is CASSLGSGALSSYEQYF.

This clonotype was counted at least ten times. DNA for the CDR3: TGTGCCAGCAGTTCCGCTGACTCCACGGTGGGGATAAGACGGTCGCAGTATTTT. It specifies CASSSADSTVGIRRSQYF. The genes are TRBV12-3 or TRBV12-4 and TRBJ2-3; no clear D. V shed 4 bases and J shed 10 bases, with 30 bases lying between them. CDR3 length: 18 residues.

This clonotype was picked up a small number of times. V is TRBV27 and J is TRBJ2-1, with a possible D match to TRBD1 (6 bases). This CDR3 has 12 amino acids. Trimming left V 6 bases short and J 4 bases short, with 7 bases between. CDR1 and CDR2 from the germline V gene are MNHEY and SMNVEV (reference sequence). In nucleotides, the CDR3 is TGTGCCAGCAGAGGGGGTTACAATGAGCAGTTCTTC. Its protein product is CASRGGYNEQFF.

In this sample, this clonotype turned up a few times. The chain combines TRBV10-3 with TRBJ1-1; D is possibly TRBD1 (6 bases). Germline values: CDR1 ENHRY, CDR2 SYGVKD. The CDR3 contains 15 residues. V lost 6 bases, J lost 0 bases, and 14 bases lay in between. CDR3 coding DNA: TGTGCCATCAGCCCCTCCGGACAGATGAACACTGAAGCTTTCTTT. Amino acids: CAISPSGQMNTEAFF.

A few counts support this clonotype. This sequence joins TRBV7-6 and TRBJ2-1, with D tentatively TRBD1 (6 bases). V dropped 5 bases and J dropped 3 bases, with 17 bases sitting between them. Per the germline V gene, CDR1 is SGHVS and CDR2 is FNYEAQ. The CDR3 length is 16 residues. As DNA, the CDR3 is TGTGCCAGCAGCCCCACAGTGGGGGCTAACTACAATGAGCAGTTCTTC. It codes for CASSPTVGANYNEQFF.

In its sample, this clonotype was seen a few times. The V and J genes are TRBV4-3 and TRBJ2-4; no clear D. V was trimmed by 2 bases and J by 0 bases, leaving 8 bases between them. Per germline, CDR1 LGHNA and CDR2 YSLEER. The CDR3 spans 15 residues. CDR3 protein: CASSQILLAKNIQYF. For the CDR3, the DNA is TGCGCCAGCAGCCAAATACTTCTAGCCAAAAACATTCAGTACTTC.

This clonotype was seen more than once but under ten times. The chain employs TRBV4-1 and TRBJ2-1, with a possible D match to TRBD2 (6 bases). Trimming removed 10 bases from V and 3 bases from J, with 10 bases in between. Per the germline V gene, CDR1 is MGHRA and CDR2 is YSYEKL. The CDR3 consists of 12 residues. CDR3 sequence (DNA): TGCGCCACCTCGGACTACTACAATGAGCAGTTCTTC. Translated, it gives CATSDYYNEQFF.

This sequence joins TRBV7-3 and TRBJ1-1; 8 bases agree with TRBD1. The CDR3 extends over 16 amino acids. The germline gives CDR1 SGHTA, CDR2 FQGTGA. Trimming cost V 2 bases and J 4 bases; bases outside gene matches: 9. CDR3 bases: TGTGCCAGCAGCTTACTGAGGGGCAGGGGGCCCACTGAAGCTTTCTTT. Translating it yields CASSLLRGRGPTEAFF.

This clonotype has more than one count but fewer than ten. The rearrangement uses TRBV7-3 and TRBJ2-7, with a tentative D call TRBD2 (6 bases). V lost 7 bases and J 7 bases, leaving 23 bases between the germline ends. Germline V gene sequence: CDR1 SGHTA, CDR2 FQGTGA. The CDR3 is 15 amino acids. The CDR3 DNA follows: TGTGCCAGCACCCGGGACTCCTCAGGAACGAAAGAGCAGTACTTC. Translated, it gives CASTRDSSGTKEQYF.

The V call is TRBV19, the J call TRBJ1-4; D unclear. This CDR3 is 14 amino acids long. V was shortened by 7 bases and J by 5 bases, with 14 bases between the two germline ends. Germline V lookup: CDR1 LNHDA, CDR2 SQIVND (reference sequence). The CDR3: CASTTRRVNEKLFF. The CDR3 DNA is TGTGCCAGTACCACGCGCAGAGTGAATGAAAAACTGTTTTTT.

The chain's CDR3 is CASSERRFSTDTQYF. CDR3 bases: TGTGCCAGCAGTGAAAGGCGCTTTAGCACAGATACGCAGTATTTT. The J gene is TRBJ2-3, the V gene TRBV2; D call uncertain. This CDR3 is 15 amino acids long. V dropped 2 bases and J dropped 0 bases, with 9 bases sitting between them. Germline CDR1 SNHLY, CDR2 FYNNEI.

This clonotype has just a few counts. This chain joins TRBV24-1 and TRBJ2-2, with D maybe TRBD1 (5 bases). CDR3 length equals 15 residues. The germline V gene has CDR1 KGHDR and CDR2 SFDVKD. Trimming took 0 bases from V and 4 from J, leaving 8 bases between them. CDR3 DNA sequence: TGTGCCACCAGTGATTTGGGGGCTGGCACCGGGGAGCTGTTTTTT. It encodes CATSDLGAGTGELFF.

The chain links TRBV6-2 or TRBV6-3 to TRBJ1-5; no firm D call. The V end lost 0 bases, the J end lost 7 bases, and 7 bases lay between the germline ends. The germline V gene encodes CDR1 MNHEY and CDR2 SVGEGT. The CDR3 runs to 13 residues. CDR3 bases: TGTGCCAGCAGTTACTCCCCAAACCAGCCCCAGCATTTT. Translation: CASSYSPNQPQHF.